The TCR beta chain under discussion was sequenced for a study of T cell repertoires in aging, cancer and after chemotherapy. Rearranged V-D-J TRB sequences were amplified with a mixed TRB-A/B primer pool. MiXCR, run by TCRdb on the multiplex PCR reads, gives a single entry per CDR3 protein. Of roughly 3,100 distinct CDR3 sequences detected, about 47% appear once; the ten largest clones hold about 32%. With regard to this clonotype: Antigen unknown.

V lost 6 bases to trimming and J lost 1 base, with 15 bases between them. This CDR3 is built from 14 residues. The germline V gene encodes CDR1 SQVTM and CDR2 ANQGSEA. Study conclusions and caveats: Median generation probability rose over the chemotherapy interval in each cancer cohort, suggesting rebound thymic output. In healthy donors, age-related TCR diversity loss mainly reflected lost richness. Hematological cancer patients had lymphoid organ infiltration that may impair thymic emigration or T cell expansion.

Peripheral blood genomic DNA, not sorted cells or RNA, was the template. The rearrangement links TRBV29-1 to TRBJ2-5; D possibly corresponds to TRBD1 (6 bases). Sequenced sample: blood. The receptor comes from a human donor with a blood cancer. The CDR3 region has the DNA TGCAGCGTCTTTGGGGGCTTCCCCCAAGAGACCCAGTACTTC. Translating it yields CSVFGGFPQETQYF.